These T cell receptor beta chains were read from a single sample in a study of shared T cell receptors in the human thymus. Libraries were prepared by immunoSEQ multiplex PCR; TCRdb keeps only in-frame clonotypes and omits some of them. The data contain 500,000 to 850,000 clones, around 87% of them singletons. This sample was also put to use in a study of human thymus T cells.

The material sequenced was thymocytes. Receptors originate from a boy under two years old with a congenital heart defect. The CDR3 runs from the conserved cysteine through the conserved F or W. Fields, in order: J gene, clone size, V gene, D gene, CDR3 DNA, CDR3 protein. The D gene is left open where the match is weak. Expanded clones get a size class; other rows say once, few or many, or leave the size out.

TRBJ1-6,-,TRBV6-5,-,TGTGCCAGCAGTTACTCGCGGGGGACCAATTCACCCCTCCACTTT,CASSYSRGTNSPLHF
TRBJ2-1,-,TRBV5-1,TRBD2,TGCGCCAGCACCCCCCCCGGGACTAGCGGGGGGCCTAATGAGCAGTTCTTC,CASTPPGTSGGPNEQFF
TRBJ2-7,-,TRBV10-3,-,TGTGCCATCAGTGAGTCGGGGCACGAGCAGTACTTC,CAISESGHEQYF
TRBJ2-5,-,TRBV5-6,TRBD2,TGTGCCAGCAGCTTAGGAACTAGCGGGAGGGCCGGGGGAGAGACCCAGTACTTC,CASSLGTSGRAGGETQYF
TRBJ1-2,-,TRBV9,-,TGTGCCAGCAGCTCTAGGGAGGAGGGCCTCTATGGCTACACCTTC,CASSSREEGLYGYTF
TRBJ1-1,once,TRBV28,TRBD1,TGTGCCAGCAGTTTGGGGGACAGATTCAGGCACACTGAAGCTTTCTTT,CASSLGDRFRHTEAFF
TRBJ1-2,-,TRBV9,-,TGTGCCAGCAGCGGGGAGGAAGAAATTGGCTACACCTTC,CASSGEEEIGYTF
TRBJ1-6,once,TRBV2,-,TGTGCCAGCAGTGGGGCCCCGGCCAGGGCTGTCACCCTCCACTTT,CASSGAPARAVTLHF
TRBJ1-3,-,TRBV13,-,TGTGCCAGCAGCCCGGACAACGGAAACACCATATATTTT,CASSPDNGNTIYF
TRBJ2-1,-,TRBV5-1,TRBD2,TGCGCCAGCAGCCAGGGGACTAGCGGATACAATGAGCAGTTCTTC,CASSQGTSGYNEQFF
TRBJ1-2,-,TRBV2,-,TGTGCCAGCAGTGCTGGCAGTCCACAAGTGGGCTACACCTTC,CASSAGSPQVGYTF
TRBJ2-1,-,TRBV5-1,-,TGCGCCAGCAGCTTGGTCGTGGCTAGCTCCTACAATGAGCAGTTCTTC,CASSLVVASSYNEQFF
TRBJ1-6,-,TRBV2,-,TGTGCCAGCAGTGAAGCGCTTCGACAGGTGGGTTCACCCCTCCACTTT,CASSEALRQVGSPLHF